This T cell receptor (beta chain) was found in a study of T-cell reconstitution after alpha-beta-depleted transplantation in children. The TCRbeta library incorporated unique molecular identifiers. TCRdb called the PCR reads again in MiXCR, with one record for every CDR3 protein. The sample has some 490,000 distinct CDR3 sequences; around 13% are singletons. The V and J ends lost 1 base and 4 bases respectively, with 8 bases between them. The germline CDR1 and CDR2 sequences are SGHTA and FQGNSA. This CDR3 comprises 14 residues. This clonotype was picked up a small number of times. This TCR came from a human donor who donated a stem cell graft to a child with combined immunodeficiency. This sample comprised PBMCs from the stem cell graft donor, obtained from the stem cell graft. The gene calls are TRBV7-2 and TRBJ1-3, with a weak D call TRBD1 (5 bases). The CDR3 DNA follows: TGTGCCAGCAGCTTAGAGCGGGGGGGAAACACCATATATTTT. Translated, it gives CASSLERGGNTIYF.